Described below is a single TCR beta chain sequence and its context. Its antigen is unidentified. These data belong to a study of blood T cells in healthy people across ages. Findings and caveats of the study: Older age went with lower TCR beta diversity per million T cells, in a roughly linear way.

The CDR3 consists of 19 residues. V lost 0 bases, J lost 1 base, and 12 bases stayed unmatched. CDR1 and CDR2 from the germline V gene are LGHDT and YNNKEL (reference sequence). Next came a second PCR, run for about 7 to 12 cycles, which used a sample-barcoded 5' primer along with a J-beta primer mix. TCRdb called the 5' RACE reads again in MiXCR, with one record for every CDR3 protein. The data show some 730,000 distinct CDR3 sequences, approximately 22% seen once. The sequenced sample was blood. The origin of this receptor is a man in his 70s in good health. This chain links TRBV3-1 with TRBJ2-3; 8 bases line up with TRBD2. This CDR3 reads CASSQEEAGASWRTDTQYF. CDR3 in DNA: TGTGCCAGCAGCCAAGAAGAAGCGGGGGCGAGCTGGCGCACAGATACGCAGTATTTT.